Shown below are 12 T cell receptor beta chains from a single sample sequenced in a study of blood T cell repertoires in COVID-19. Method: immunoSEQ multiplex PCR; TCRdb's copy keeps in-frame clones and lacks some. This table holds 200,000 or so clones, roughly 79% found once. The specimen sequenced was peripheral blood. The receptors stem from a man between 60 and 70 years old with active or convalescent COVID-19.

The rearrangement joins TRBV30 to TRBJ1-6; D remains ambiguous. Germline V CDR1 and CDR2: GTSNPN, SVGIG (reference sequence). The CDR3 runs 13 residues. Trimming shortened V by 4 bases and J by 10 bases, and 14 bases separated the two germline ends. CDR3 residues: CAWTMGVGSPLHF. CDR3 bases: TGTGCCTGGACCATGGGAGTGGGGTCACCCCTCCACTTT. Drawing the rest from reference TRBV30 and TRBJ1-6, the complete variable domain is SQTIHQWPATLVQPVGSPLSLECTVEGTSNPNLYWYRQAAGRGLQLLFYSVGIGQISSEVPQNLSASRPQDRQFILSSKKLLLSDSGFYLCAWTMGVGSPLHFGNGTRLTVT.

The V call is TRBV28, the J call TRBJ1-2, with TRBD1 as a possible D gene (6 bases). This CDR3 is 11 amino acids long. Germline V lookup: CDR1 MDHEN, CDR2 SYDVKM. V was cut by 8 bases and J by 4 bases, with 8 bases left in between. The CDR3 coding sequence is TGTGCCAGCGGGACATTCTATGGCTACACCTTC. Translating it yields CASGTFYGYTF.

The chain uses TRBV12-3 or TRBV12-4 and TRBJ1-5; 9 bases are a match to TRBD1. With V trimmed by 6 bases and J by 4 bases, 1 base remained unmatched. This CDR3 comprises 13 residues. The CDR3 DNA follows: TGTGCCAGCAGAGGGACAGGGAATCAGCCCCAGCATTTT. It specifies CASRGTGNQPQHF.

The chain recombines TRBV12-3 or TRBV12-4 with TRBJ2-7; possible D gene TRBD1, 6 bases. This CDR3 spans 13 amino acids. Trimming pared 6 bases from V and 2 bases from J, leaving 11 bases between. CDR3 protein: CASRAGDAYEQYF. CDR3 nucleotide sequence: TGTGCCAGCAGGGCAGGGGACGCCTACGAGCAGTACTTC.

The genes are TRBV28 and TRBJ2-5; TRBD2 aligns across 7 bases. The germline gives CDR1 MDHEN, CDR2 SYDVKM. V gave up 8 bases and J gave up 5 bases; unmatched junction bases: 8. The CDR3 is 13 residues long. The CDR3 bases are TGTGCCAGCTGGGGCGGGAGTAGGGAGACCCAGTACTTC. The encoded protein is CASWGGSRETQYF. The full variable domain, with the rest looked up from reference TRBV28 and TRBJ2-5, is DVKVTQSSRYLVKRTGEKVFLECVQDMDHENMFWYRQDPGLGLRLIYFSYDVKMKEKGDIPEGYSVSREKKERFSLILESASTNQTSMYLCASWGGSRETQYFGPGTRLLVL.

The chain couples TRBV3-1 (or the pseudogene TRBV3-2) to TRBJ2-7; 8 bases fit TRBD2. The CDR3 covers 15 residues. V lost 4 bases to trimming and J lost 7 bases; unmatched junction nucleotides: 12. Germline V gives CDR1 LGHDT, CDR2 YNNKEL (reference sequence). This chain's CDR3 is CASSPSRGGRWEQYF. In DNA form, the CDR3 reads TGTGCCAGCAGCCCGTCGCGGGGCGGGAGGTGGGAGCAGTACTTC.

The chain couples TRBV18 to TRBJ1-4; 9 positions match TRBD1. Trimming took 2 bases from V and 8 from J; bases not matched to a gene: 6. The CDR3 has 15 residues. Germline-derived CDR1 and CDR2 are KGHSH and LQKENI. The CDR3 nucleotides read TGTGCCAGCTCACCAGTCGACAGGGGGGAAGAAAAACTGTTTTTT. Translated: CASSPVDRGEEKLFF.

The chain joins TRBV7-8 to TRBJ1-5; 9 bases match TRBD1. Germline CDR1 and CDR2: SGHVS and FQNEAQ. The V segment lost 7 bases and the J segment 0 bases; nucleotides outside the gene matches: 13. CDR3 length: 18 amino acids. The CDR3 nucleotides read TGTGCCAGCACCCCCGAGGACAGGGGATCTTATAGCAATCAGCCCCAGCATTTT. This codes for CASTPEDRGSYSNQPQHF.

V is TRBV7-2 and J is TRBJ1-5; D not certain. Germline loops: CDR1 SGHTA, CDR2 FQGNSA. The CDR3 sequence is 15 residues long. V lost 5 bases and J lost 0, with 11 bases in between. The CDR3 bases are TGTGCCAGCAGCCCAGCAGGTTATAGCAATCAGCCCCAGCATTTT. The encoded protein is CASSPAGYSNQPQHF.

The V call is TRBV29-1, the J call TRBJ2-2; TRBD1 matches 9 bases. Germline V gene sequence: CDR1 SQVTM, CDR2 ANQGSEA. CDR3 length: 15 residues. Germline trimming cut 5 bases from V and 3 bases from J; bases unmatched to any gene: 7. CDR3 protein: CSVRTTGGHTGELFF. CDR3 coding DNA: TGCAGCGTTCGAACGACAGGGGGGCACACCGGGGAGCTGTTTTTT.

The chain couples TRBV5-1 to TRBJ2-6; D is unclear. Germline CDR1 is SGHRS and CDR2 is YFSETQ. The CDR3 loop spans 16 amino acids. Trimming took 0 bases from V and 0 from J, leaving 7 bases between them. The CDR3 spells CASSLGSSSGANVLTF. CDR3 nucleotide sequence: TGCGCCAGCAGCTTGGGATCGAGCTCTGGGGCCAACGTCCTGACTTTC.

The chain employs TRBV19 and TRBJ2-3; TRBD2 matches at 8 bases. With 3 bases clipped from V and 1 base from J, the junction kept 3 bases outside the gene matches. The CDR3 has 15 residues. Germline V lookup: CDR1 LNHDA, CDR2 SQIVND (reference sequence). CDR3 protein: CASSIGGAGTDTQYF. Written as DNA, the CDR3 is TGTGCCAGTAGTATCGGGGGGGCCGGCACAGATACGCAGTATTTT.